The clone carrying this TCR beta chain appeared a few times. Its antigen is not identified. Through a sample-barcoded 5' primer and a J-beta primer mix, a second PCR was run for roughly 6 to 12 cycles. TCRdb analysed the 5' RACE reads with MiXCR anew, one entry per CDR3 protein. Here the sample spans 450,000 to 650,000 distinct CDR3 sequences, around 24% being singletons. Isolated per sample were at least 6 million PBMCs. This specimen belongs to a study of blood T cells in healthy people across ages. Study-wide points: Significant beta diversity loss was already apparent by age approximately 40, declining roughly linearly. Donors of long life had a larger count of naive CD4+ cells and greater diversity than aged donors.

These data were also filed under a second study, of T cells of mothers and their children. This second study says: Maternal samples each gave over 9 million TCR beta CDR3 reads, and child samples several million each.

The sample consisted of blood. This TCR derives from a boy between 5 and 17 years old in good health.

The CDR3, as DNA: TGTGCCAGCAGCCCCAGCCGGGGTACGCAGTATTTT. Translating it yields CASSPSRGTQYF. This chain uses TRBV4-2 with TRBJ2-3; a possible D gene is TRBD2 (5 bases). From germline, CDR1 is LGHNA and CDR2 YNFKEQ. This CDR3 has 12 residues. Trimming left V 4 bases short and J 8 bases short, with 10 bases between.